Listed below are T cell receptor beta chains from one sample, sequenced in a study of blood T cell repertoires in COVID-19. Repertoires were generated with immunoSEQ multiplex PCR, while TCRdb's copy carries only in-frame clones and drops some. The repertoire includes about 130,000 clones, 90% of them detected once, and about 3.5% sits in the top ten. Sequenced input: peripheral blood. All receptors derive from a man aged 45-65 years with active COVID-19. The CDR3 runs from the conserved cysteine through the conserved F or W. D genes are given only for firm matches. Size is stated for part of the rows, as once, few or many counts, or as a class when the clone is expanded.

V: TRBV5-1; D: NA; J: TRBJ2-1; size: NA; CDR3: CASSLGTQTYNEQFF; DNA: TGCGCCAGCAGCTTGGGAACCCAGACCTACAATGAGCAGTTCTTC
V: TRBV12-3/TRBV12-4; D: NA; J: TRBJ2-1; size: NA; CDR3: CASRLRGGGEQFF; DNA: TGTGCCAGCAGACTGAGGGGGGGCGGTGAGCAGTTCTTC
V: TRBV7-7; D: TRBD1; J: TRBJ1-3; size: NA; CDR3: CASSLDRGNTIYF; DNA: TGTGCCAGCAGCCTGGACAGGGGAAACACCATATATTTT
V: TRBV6-5; D: NA; J: TRBJ1-4; size: NA; CDR3: CASSYKGGATNEKLFF; DNA: TGTGCCAGCAGTTATAAAGGGGGTGCAACTAATGAAAAACTGTTTTTT
V: TRBV15; D: TRBD2; J: TRBJ2-1; size: NA; CDR3: CATSREGLAGGYNEQFF; DNA: TGTGCCACCAGCAGAGAAGGGCTAGCGGGAGGCTACAATGAGCAGTTCTTC
V: TRBV6-1; D: NA; J: TRBJ1-1; size: once; CDR3: CASSDTVNTEAFF; DNA: TGTGCCAGCAGTGATACGGTGAACACTGAAGCTTTCTTT
V: TRBV6-6; D: TRBD2; J: TRBJ2-3; size: few; CDR3: CASSYPGAGGKDTQYF; DNA: TGTGCCAGCAGTTACCCGGGGGCGGGAGGCAAAGATACGCAGTATTTT
V: TRBV5-1; D: NA; J: TRBJ1-2; size: NA; CDR3: CASSLDTGGGYTF; DNA: TGCGCCAGCAGCTTGGATACAGGAGGGGGCTACACCTTC
V: TRBV12-3/TRBV12-4; D: NA; J: TRBJ2-2; size: NA; CDR3: CASTRSGTGELFF; DNA: TGTGCCAGCACCCGGAGCGGCACCGGGGAGCTGTTTTTT
V: TRBV2; D: NA; J: TRBJ2-1; size: NA; CDR3: CASNAGTVGYNEQFF; DNA: TGTGCCAGCAACGCGGGAACAGTCGGGTACAATGAGCAGTTCTTC
V: TRBV11-2; D: NA; J: TRBJ2-7; size: NA; CDR3: CASSLDLLGDRPSYEQYF; DNA: TGTGCCAGCAGCTTAGATCTTCTCGGTGACAGGCCGTCCTACGAGCAGTACTTC
V: TRBV7-9; D: NA; J: TRBJ1-1; size: NA; CDR3: CASSSRRRNTEAFF; DNA: TGTGCCAGCAGCTCCAGACGGAGGAACACTGAAGCTTTCTTT
V: TRBV15; D: TRBD1; J: TRBJ1-4; size: NA; CDR3: CATSSTGGGINEKLFF; DNA: TGTGCCACCAGCAGTACAGGGGGCGGGATTAATGAAAAACTGTTTTTT
V: TRBV9; D: NA; J: TRBJ2-2; size: NA; CDR3: CASSVAQGGGELFF; DNA: TGTGCCAGCAGCGTAGCACAGGGCGGCGGGGAGCTGTTTTTT
V: TRBV5-6; D: TRBD1; J: TRBJ1-5; size: once; CDR3: CASSVQGTVRSNQPQHF; DNA: TGTGCCAGCAGCGTGCAGGGGACAGTGAGGTCAAATCAGCCCCAGCATTTT
V: TRBV6-2/TRBV6-3; D: NA; J: TRBJ2-3; size: once; CDR3: CASSHRGGTQYF; DNA: TGTGCCAGCAGCCACAGGGGAGGTACGCAGTATTTT
V: TRBV6-5; D: TRBD1; J: TRBJ1-5; size: NA; CDR3: CASREVRGRNQPQHF; DNA: TGTGCCAGCAGGGAGGTCAGGGGGCGCAATCAGCCCCAGCATTTT
V: TRBV3-1/TRBV3-2; D: NA; J: TRBJ2-4; size: NA; CDR3: CASSQRGNIQYF; DNA: TGTGCCAGCAGCCAAAGAGGAAACATTCAGTACTTC
V: TRBV18; D: NA; J: TRBJ1-5; size: NA; CDR3: CASSPQPTGPQHF; DNA: TGTGCCAGCTCACCCCAACCCACCGGGCCCCAGCATTTT
V: TRBV6-1; D: NA; J: TRBJ1-6; size: NA; CDR3: CASSENGRTHNSPLHF; DNA: TGTGCCAGCAGTGAAAACGGAAGGACTCATAATTCACCCCTCCACTTT